This is a list of T cell receptor beta chains from one sample in a study of PD-L1 blockade in urothelial cancer. Here immunoSEQ multiplex PCR was the method, and the copy in TCRdb shows in-frame clones only, minus some. This table holds approximately 39,000 clones, around four fifths found once. Sequenced material: PBMCs, taken around atezolizumab (anti-PD-L1) treatment. Source of these receptors: a man older than 75 with urothelial cancer. Both conserved end residues are part of each CDR3. Size tells how often a clone was seen (once, few, many) or the class of an expanded clone, and some rows leave it out.

j_call | clone_size | v_call | cdr3_aa
TRBJ1-1 | - | TRBV9 | CASSPRLGALNTEAFF
TRBJ2-7 | - | TRBV19 | CASSTRQGVYEQYF
TRBJ2-7 | once | TRBV5-1 | CASSSGDRGSYEQYF
TRBJ2-3 | - | TRBV7-6 | CASSHRTSTDTQYF
TRBJ1-2 | - | TRBV6-5 | CASSYQINRGRYGYTF
TRBJ2-7 | - | TRBV6-5 | CASSIRDRIYEQYF
TRBJ1-1 | - | TRBV29-1 | CSVVHTTGNTEAFF
TRBJ2-7 | - | TRBV6-1 | CASRETGGSYEQYF
TRBJ1-1 | few | TRBV4-2 | CASSQEFGGIAFF
TRBJ2-7 | few | TRBV6-6 | CASSLTALSYEQYF
TRBJ2-1 | - | TRBV4-2 | CASSQDLGGRKNEQFF
TRBJ2-1 | - | TRBV5-1 | CASSWGTANEQFF
TRBJ1-4 | once | TRBV7-2 | CASSSQPYRGGKLFF
TRBJ2-1 | - | TRBV27 | CASSSSLAGAPRLYNEQFF
TRBJ2-7 | - | TRBV19 | CASRSGDTHYEQYF
TRBJ2-1 | once | TRBV7-2 | CASSQFMTGYNEQFF
TRBJ2-3 | - | TRBV11-2 | CASSEAGQGTDTQYF
TRBJ1-5 | - | TRBV9 | CASSGTGNNQPQHF
TRBJ2-7 | - | TRBV11-2 | CASSLAGQNEQYF
TRBJ2-4 | - | TRBV28 | CASSLYGAGGKNIQYF
TRBJ2-7 | - | TRBV16 | CASSQSSQAEYEQYF
TRBJ2-1 | once | TRBV6-6 | CASTYGGERVF
TRBJ1-5 | - | TRBV28 | CASQLGGSNQPQHF
TRBJ2-7 | - | TRBV11-1 | CASSLALRDSGRSYEQYF
TRBJ2-3 | - | TRBV11-2 | CASSLGASGSTDTQYF
TRBJ2-5 | - | TRBV11-2 | CASTPWDGTGVKTQYF
TRBJ2-7 | - | TRBV18 | CASSPPAGGWDEQYF
TRBJ2-5 | - | TRBV9 | CASSVDGRAETQYF
TRBJ2-3 | - | TRBV27 | CASSPGLAGITDTQYF
TRBJ1-1 | few | TRBV7-9 | CASSLGVGSEAFF
TRBJ2-2 | - | TRBV7-7 | CASSPSGSETGELFF
TRBJ2-7 | - | TRBV7-9 | CASSPATFGQTSYEQYF
TRBJ2-2 | - | TRBV2 | CATGQGRTGELFF
TRBJ2-1 | - | TRBV7-2 | CASSFQIGGLLKLEQFF
TRBJ2-2 | - | TRBV5-6 | CASSFQRRAGELFF
TRBJ2-1 | - | TRBV18 | CASSPRGTGSAYNEQFF
TRBJ2-1 | - | TRBV28 | CASRTSGISPFF
TRBJ1-1 | - | TRBV5-4 | CASSLRDTEAFF
TRBJ1-2 | - | TRBV7-2 | CASSPRQGASEGYTF
TRBJ2-5 | - | TRBV10-2 | CASRDSKETQYF